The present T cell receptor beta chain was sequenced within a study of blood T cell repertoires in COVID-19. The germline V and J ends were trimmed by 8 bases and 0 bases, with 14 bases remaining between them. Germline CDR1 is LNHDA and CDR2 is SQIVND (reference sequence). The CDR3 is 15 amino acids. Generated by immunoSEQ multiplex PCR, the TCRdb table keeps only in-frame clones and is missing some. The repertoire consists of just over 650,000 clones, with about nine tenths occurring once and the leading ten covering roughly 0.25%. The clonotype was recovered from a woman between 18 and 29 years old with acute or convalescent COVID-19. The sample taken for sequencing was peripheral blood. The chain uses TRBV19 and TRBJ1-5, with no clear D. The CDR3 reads CASSRLELSNQPQHF. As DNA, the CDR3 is TGTGCCAGTTCAAGACTGGAACTTAGCAATCAGCCCCAGCATTTT.